These 14 T cell receptor beta chains were all obtained from the same sample, sequenced in a study of T-cell reconstitution after alpha-beta-depleted transplantation in children. Unique molecular identifiers were incorporated into the prepared TCRbeta library. TCRdb used MiXCR to reprocess the PCR reads, holding one entry per CDR3 protein. Of roughly 110,000 distinct CDR3 sequences detected, 10% appear once; the ten largest clones hold roughly a third. The sequenced sample was PBMCs, obtained before TCRalphabeta/CD19-depleted stem cell transplant. The receptors were sampled from a boy aged 2 to 9 with acute lymphoblastic leukemia, due to receive a stem cell transplant.

This clonotype was seen repeatedly, ten times or more. The V and J genes are TRBV12-3 or TRBV12-4 and TRBJ2-1; TRBD2 might be the D (5 bases). This CDR3 is 14 amino acids long. The ends were cut back, 7 bases at V and 5 bases at J, with 15 bases in the middle. For the CDR3, the DNA is TGTGCCAGCACCCGGGGATCACCGAACAATGAGCAGTTCTTC. It specifies CASTRGSPNNEQFF.

This clonotype was seen a handful of times. V and J are TRBV28 and TRBJ1-2; tentatively, D is TRBD1 (5 bases). Between the trimmed V and J ends, which lost 5 bases and 8 bases, there was a span of 15 bases. The CDR3 is 13 amino acids. Germline V gives CDR1 MDHEN, CDR2 SYDVKM. This CDR3 reads CASSLAQARGYTF. In DNA form, the CDR3 reads TGTGCCAGCAGTCTCGCACAGGCGCGAGGCTACACCTTC.

This rearrangement joins TRBV6-1 to TRBJ1-2, with 9 bases lining up with TRBD1. Per germline, CDR1 MNHNS and CDR2 SASEGT. CDR3 length: 14 amino acids. V lost 3 bases and J lost 8; bases outside the gene matches: 7. The CDR3 DNA is TGTGCCAGCAGTGACCCACAGGGGGCGGGAGGCTACACCTTC. It codes for CASSDPQGAGGYTF.

This clonotype has more than one count but fewer than ten. CDR3 in amino acids: CASSSSPEGETQYF. Written as DNA, the CDR3 is TGCGCCAGCAGCTCGAGCCCCGAGGGAGAGACCCAGTACTTC. The chain employs TRBV5-1 and TRBJ2-5; tentative D call: TRBD2 (5 bases). Looked up from germline, CDR1 is SGHRS and CDR2 is YFSETQ. This CDR3 region has 14 residues. Trimming shortened V by 3 bases and J by 4 bases, and 13 bases separated the two germline ends.

There are a few counts of this clonotype. The chain couples TRBV10-3 to TRBJ2-7; D gene ambiguous. V lost 7 bases to trimming and J lost 0 bases, with 10 bases between them. The CDR3 runs to 13 residues. The germline V gene has CDR1 ENHRY and CDR2 SYGVKD. The CDR3, as DNA: TGTGCCATCATGGCGGCGAGCTCCTACGAGCAGTACTTC. Its translation is CAIMAASSYEQYF.

This clonotype has a count of ten or more. The chain couples TRBV5-6 to TRBJ2-3, with D perhaps matching TRBD2 (5 bases). The CDR3 totals 15 residues. Trimming shortened V by 1 base and J by 6 bases, and 15 bases separated the two germline ends. Germline V gives CDR1 SGHDT, CDR2 YYEEEE. CDR3: CASSLRELVGDTQYF. The CDR3 DNA is TGTGCCAGCAGCTTGAGGGAGTTGGTGGGGGATACGCAGTATTTT.

As to this clonotype: In this CDR3 the conserved last residue, phenylalanine or tryptophan, is missing, so a read error is likely. The V gene is TRBV6-1, the J gene TRBJ2-1, with 10 nucleotides matching TRBD2. V was clipped by 5 bases and J by 4 bases; unmatched bases: 17. Looked up from germline, CDR1 is MNHNS and CDR2 is SASEGT. This CDR3 comprises 19 residues. CDR3 DNA: TGTGCCAGCAGTAAACAAGGCCTAGCGGGAGTTGTGGGGTACAATGAGCAGTTCCTC. Its translation is CASSKQGLAGVVGYNEQFL.

This clonotype has more than one count but fewer than ten. V is TRBV24-1 and J is TRBJ1-5, with D possibly matching TRBD1 (6 bases). Trimming took 2 bases from V and 2 from J, leaving 12 bases between them. Germline V gene sequence: CDR1 KGHDR, CDR2 SFDVKD. The CDR3 contains 16 residues. The CDR3 DNA reads TGTGCCACCAGTGATTCGGGCAAGGGGGGCAATCAGCCCCAGCATTTT. It yields the protein CATSDSGKGGNQPQHF.

This clonotype was counted only a few times. J is TRBJ2-3 and V is TRBV3-1, with 13 bases aligning to TRBD2. The germline CDR1 and CDR2 sequences are LGHDT and YNNKEL (reference sequence). The J segment lost 6 bases and the V segment lost 1 base, leaving 4 bases of the junction unmatched. This CDR3 region has 16 residues. The CDR3 is CASSQGLAGGSDTQYF. The CDR3 DNA follows: TGTGCCAGCAGCCAAGGACTAGCGGGAGGAAGTGATACGCAGTATTTT.

The chain is built from TRBV12-5 and TRBJ2-7; D is unclear. CDR3 size: 12 residues. Trimming pared 6 bases from V and 3 bases from J, leaving 9 bases between. Looked up from germline, CDR1 is LGHNT and CDR2 is FRNRAP. The CDR3 here is CASGFGRYEQYF. For the CDR3, the DNA is TGTGCTAGTGGCTTCGGGCGCTACGAGCAGTACTTC.

This clonotype was counted a few times. V is TRBV5-1 and J is TRBJ2-2, with TRBD2 matching over 8 bases. Germline assignment: CDR1 SGHRS and CDR2 YFSETQ. After removal of 1 base from V and 6 bases from J, the junction contained 5 bases not matched to a gene. The CDR3 totals 15 residues. In nucleotides, the CDR3 is TGCGCCAGCAGCTTGTGGGCGGGAGGTCCCGGGGAGCTGTTTTTT. It yields the protein CASSLWAGGPGELFF.

This chain uses TRBV6-6 with TRBJ2-7; 9 nucleotides align to TRBD2. This CDR3 region has 13 residues. J lost 7 bases, V lost 4 bases, and 5 bases had no gene match. The germline V gene has CDR1 MNHNY and CDR2 SVGAGI (reference sequence). DNA of the CDR3: TGTGCCAGCAGTTCTCGGCTAGCGGGGGAGCAGTACTTC. Protein: CASSSRLAGEQYF.

This clonotype was seen a handful of times. V usage is TRBV5-1 and J usage is TRBJ2-5, with D tentatively TRBD2 (6 bases). The CDR3 is 16 amino acids. Germline V lookup: CDR1 SGHRS, CDR2 YFSETQ. Trimming removed 0 bases at V and 4 bases at J, with 16 bases between. DNA for the CDR3: TGCGCCAGCAGCTTGGAGTCCGGTCGGAGGGGAGAGACCCAGTACTTC. Its protein product is CASSLESGRRGETQYF.

The rearrangement links TRBV2 to TRBJ2-2, with D maybe TRBD1 (7 bases). Germline V gene data show CDR1 as SNHLY and CDR2 as FYNNEI. V gave up 0 bases and J gave up 7 bases, with 12 bases separating them. The CDR3 covers 15 residues. This CDR3 is CASSEAPGGIGELFF. The DNA of the CDR3 is TGTGCCAGCAGTGAAGCTCCAGGGGGGATCGGGGAGCTGTTTTTT.